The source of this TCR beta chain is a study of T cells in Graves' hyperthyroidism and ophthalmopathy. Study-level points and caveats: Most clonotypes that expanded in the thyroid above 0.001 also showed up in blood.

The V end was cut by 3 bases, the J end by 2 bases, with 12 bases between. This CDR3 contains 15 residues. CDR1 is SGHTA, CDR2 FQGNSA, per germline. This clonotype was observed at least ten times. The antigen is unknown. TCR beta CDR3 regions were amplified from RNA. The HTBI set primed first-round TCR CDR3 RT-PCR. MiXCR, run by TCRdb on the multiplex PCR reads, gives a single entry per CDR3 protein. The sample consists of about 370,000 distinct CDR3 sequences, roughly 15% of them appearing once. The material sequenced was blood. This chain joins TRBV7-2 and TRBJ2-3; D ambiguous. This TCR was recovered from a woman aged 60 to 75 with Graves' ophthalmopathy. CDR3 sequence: CASSLIGVVTDTQYF. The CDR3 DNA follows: TGTGCCAGCAGCTTGATAGGCGTTGTCACAGATACGCAGTATTTT.